This TCR beta chain was documented in a study of Ad26.COV2.S vaccination and SARS-CoV-2 variants. Study in general: It was the COV1001 Ad26.COV2.S trial arm that included the donor. The vaccine Ad26.COV2.S was put into the muscle once, or twice with 56 days between.

This sample's treatment: about 20 received Ad26.COV2.S at low or high dose, single or two shots; about 5 received placebo; per-sample allocation not given. Sampling happened 63 days after the first vaccine or placebo injection. Sequencing was performed with immunoSEQ multiplex PCR; in TCRdb, only in-frame clones are kept and a portion is missing. Counted here are approximately 300,000 clones, 85% occurring once; the ten biggest clones make up 2% to 2.5%. Whole-study results and caveats: The placebo group had lower spike-specific TCR breadth than the vaccine recipients did.

Comment on this clone: The antigen is unknown.

The sequencing used peripheral blood, collected in a trial of Ad26.COV2.S vaccine versus placebo. This clonotype originated in a person between 18 and 59 years old who received the Ad26.COV2.S COVID-19 vaccine or a placebo.

The CDR3 sequence is CASSPPGQQETQYF. CDR3 nucleotide sequence: TGTGCCAGCAGCCCACCGGGACAGCAAGAGACCCAGTACTTC. The chain links TRBV3-1 (or the pseudogene TRBV3-2) to TRBJ2-5, with TRBD1 matching 7 bases. The CDR3 is 14 residues long. The germline V gene has CDR1 LGHDT and CDR2 YNNKEL (reference sequence). V lost 4 bases, J lost 2 bases, and 4 bases stayed unmatched.